Listed here are 5 T cell receptor beta chains from one sample, sequenced in a study of shared clonotypes between healthy human individuals. Assay: immunoSEQ multiplex PCR; the TCRdb copy retains only in-frame clones and omits some. The data hold fewer than 150,000 clones, with approximately 70% observed a single time. The specimen sequenced was memory CD8+ T cells sorted from blood. The sample's subset: CD45RO+ cells pooled with CCR7-negative TemRA cells. The receptor set was obtained from a woman in her twenties or thirties in good health.

The V gene is TRBV10-3, the J gene TRBJ2-7; 9 bases map to TRBD1. The CDR3 loop spans 14 amino acids. The V gene end was trimmed by 11 bases and the J gene end by 3 bases; junction bases not matched to a gene: 11. From germline, CDR1 is ENHRY and CDR2 SYGVKD. The CDR3 is CAVTGGAIRYEQYF. The CDR3 bases are TGTGCCGTGACAGGGGGAGCTATCCGCTACGAGCAGTACTTC.

This clone was counted a few times. The V call is TRBV25-1, the J call TRBJ2-5; no reliable D call. The tail of the sequence fits TRBJ2-7 better, so the J call may be wrong. The germline CDR1 and CDR2 sequences are MGHDK and SYGVNS. The CDR3 totals 11 residues. CDR3 sequence (DNA): TGTGCCAGCAGTGACAACTACGAGCAGTACTTC. Protein sequence: CASSDNYEQYF.

Only a few counts were recorded for this clone. This chain uses TRBV2 with TRBJ2-1; 10 bases are a match to TRBD2. CDR1 and CDR2 from the germline V gene are SNHLY and FYNNEI. The CDR3 has 14 amino acids. With 7 bases clipped from V and 7 bases from J, the junction kept 7 bases outside the gene matches. The chain's CDR3 is CASTSGRAQNEQFF. The CDR3 DNA sequence: TGTGCCAGCACAAGCGGGAGGGCGCAAAATGAGCAGTTCTTC.

This chain joins TRBV9 and TRBJ2-1; D not resolved. The CDR3 consists of 14 residues. Trimming took 0 bases from V and 2 from J, leaving 6 bases between them. Germline V CDR1 and CDR2: SGDLS, YYNGEE. Here the CDR3 DNA reads TGTGCCAGCAGCGTAGCAGCGACCTACAATGAGCAGTTCTTC. Translated, it gives CASSVAATYNEQFF.

This clone was counted at least ten times. The V gene is TRBV18, the J gene TRBJ2-2; a weak D match, TRBD1 (6 bases). The CDR3 extends over 15 amino acids. Trimming removed 2 bases from V and 7 bases from J, with 14 bases in between. Germline V gene sequence: CDR1 KGHSH, CDR2 LQKENI. The CDR3 loop is CASSPGQSPIGELFF. The DNA for the CDR3 is TGTGCCAGCTCACCAGGACAGAGCCCCATCGGGGAGCTGTTTTTT.